This TCR beta chain originates from a study of blood T cell repertoires in COVID-19. For the study at large: In each case, the material was cDNA or gDNA derived from T cells, B-cell-depleted T cells, or PBMCs.

Everyone who took part was about 18 to 90 years old, and they came from fewer than 25 US areas. Participants' own reports of clinical history determined their cohort assignment. Germline V gene lookup returns CDR1 WSHSY and CDR2 SAAADI. This CDR3 is built from 15 residues. V lost 1 base to trimming and J lost 8 bases; unmatched junction nucleotides: 7. Using immunoSEQ multiplex PCR, the repertoire was profiled, and TCRdb retains in-frame clones only, with some absent. The table includes 400,000 to 550,000 clones, roughly 87% detected once. This chain connects TRBV10-2 to TRBJ1-4; the match to TRBD1 covers 7 bases. What was sequenced was PBMCs or T cells enriched from blood (not recorded which). This TCR came from a woman under 30 with acute COVID-19. The chain's CDR3 is CASSEWTGRSEKLFF. The CDR3 DNA reads as TGCGCCAGCAGTGAGTGGACAGGAAGAAGCGAAAAACTGTTTTTT.